This TCR beta chain was identified in a study of cytomegalovirus exposure and HLA in healthy donors. The PCR had 60 Vbeta and 13 Jbeta primers. The protocol was immunoSEQ multiplex PCR, while the TCRdb copy is restricted to in-frame clones and leaves out a portion. Among approximately 110,000 clones listed, approximately 70% were seen once. Whole-study results and caveats: A later analysis showed TCR association rates differing by HLA locus, peaking at DRB1 and lowest at HLA-C.

The germline gives CDR1 SGHNT, CDR2 YENEEA. The CDR3 sequence is 15 residues long. J lost 7 bases, V lost 3 bases, and 7 bases had no gene match. About this clone: Its antigen is not known.

The source material was PBMCs. This chain connects TRBV11-3 to TRBJ2-2, with 8 bases lining up with TRBD2. The origin of this receptor is a man aged 40-49 years in good health and CMV-seropositive. The CDR3 sequence: CASSLREVGSGELFF. The CDR3 DNA follows: TGTGCCAGCAGCTTGCGGGAGGTTGGGAGCGGGGAGCTGTTTTTT.